The clone carrying this T cell receptor beta chain was found a few times. The target antigen is unknown. The CDR3 length is 14 residues. Germline V gene lookup returns CDR1 KGHDR and CDR2 SFDVKD. V shed 8 bases and J shed 5 bases, with 15 bases lying between them. The sample comes from a study of blood T cells in healthy people across ages. Study results and caveats: Lack of knowledge of donor CMV status possibly confounded expanded clonotype changes.

Together with a sample-barcoded 5' primer, a J-beta primer mix was included in a second PCR lasting about 7 to 12 cycles. TCRdb re-called the 5' RACE reads through MiXCR, storing one row per CDR3 protein. The data hold approximately 1,000,000 distinct CDR3 sequences, with over 35% observed a single time. Sequences were obtained from blood. The clonotype was recovered from a woman aged 55-69 years in good health. The gene calls are TRBV24-1 and TRBJ2-1; D may be TRBD2 (7 bases). The CDR3 DNA follows: TGTGCCACCAAAGAAAAGGGGGGGAACAATGAGCAGTTCTTC. Residues: CATKEKGGNNEQFF.